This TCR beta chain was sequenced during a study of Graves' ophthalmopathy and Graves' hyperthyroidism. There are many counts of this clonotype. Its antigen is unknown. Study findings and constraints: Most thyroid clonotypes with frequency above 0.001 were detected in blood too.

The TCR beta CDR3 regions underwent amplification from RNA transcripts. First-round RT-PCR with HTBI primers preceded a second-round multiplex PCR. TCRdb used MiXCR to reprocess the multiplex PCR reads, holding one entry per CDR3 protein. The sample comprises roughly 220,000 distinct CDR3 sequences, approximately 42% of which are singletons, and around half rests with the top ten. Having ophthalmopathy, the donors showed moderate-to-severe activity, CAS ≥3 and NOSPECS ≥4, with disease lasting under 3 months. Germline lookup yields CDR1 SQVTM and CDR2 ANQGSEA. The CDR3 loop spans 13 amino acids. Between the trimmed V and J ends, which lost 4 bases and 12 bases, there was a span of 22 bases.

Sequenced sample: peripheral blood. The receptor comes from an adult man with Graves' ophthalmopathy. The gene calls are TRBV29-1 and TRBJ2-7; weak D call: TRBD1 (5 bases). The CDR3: CSVAEVQGYHSYF. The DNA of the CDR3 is TGCAGCGTTGCAGAGGTCCAGGGATATCACTCGTACTTC.